This T cell receptor beta chain came from a study of T cells after yellow fever vaccination. Study overall: Low-cell-number fractions were prepared with SMART-Seq v4 Ultra Low Input. Regarding the study as a whole: At 95% to 98% for CD4 and 75% to 90% for CD8, most primary-vaccination clones showed up again after the booster. Faster peaking, at day 5 versus 15, marked a secondary response that was weaker.

Of note for this clonotype: Its target is unknown.

There are 17 residues in the CDR3. Trimming removed 3 bases from V and 5 bases from J; junction bases left unmatched: 11. Germline V CDR1 and CDR2: MDHEN, SYDVKM. Generation of TCR cDNA used 5'RACE template switching (which added a universal primer site and UMIs). TCRdb re-derived calls from the 5' RACE reads in MiXCR, one entry per CDR3 protein. Among a few hundred thousand distinct CDR3 sequences listed, 17% were seen once. The input for sequencing was PBMCs, taken around 5 days after the first yellow fever vaccination. This TCR came from a man between 18 and 29 years old who received the YFV17D yellow fever vaccine. The J gene is TRBJ2-1, the V gene TRBV28; 9 bases line up with TRBD2. The chain's CDR3 is CASSFPPAAGGNNEQFF. The CDR3 DNA reads TGTGCCAGCAGTTTCCCCCCCGCCGCGGGGGGGAACAATGAGCAGTTCTTC. The complete variable domain, with remaining parts taken from reference TRBV28 and TRBJ2-1, reads DVKVTQSSRYLVKRTGEKVFLECVQDMDHENMFWYRQDPGLGLRLIYFSYDVKMKEKGDIPEGYSVSREKKERFSLILESASTNQTSMYLCASSFPPAAGGNNEQFFGPGTRLTVL.